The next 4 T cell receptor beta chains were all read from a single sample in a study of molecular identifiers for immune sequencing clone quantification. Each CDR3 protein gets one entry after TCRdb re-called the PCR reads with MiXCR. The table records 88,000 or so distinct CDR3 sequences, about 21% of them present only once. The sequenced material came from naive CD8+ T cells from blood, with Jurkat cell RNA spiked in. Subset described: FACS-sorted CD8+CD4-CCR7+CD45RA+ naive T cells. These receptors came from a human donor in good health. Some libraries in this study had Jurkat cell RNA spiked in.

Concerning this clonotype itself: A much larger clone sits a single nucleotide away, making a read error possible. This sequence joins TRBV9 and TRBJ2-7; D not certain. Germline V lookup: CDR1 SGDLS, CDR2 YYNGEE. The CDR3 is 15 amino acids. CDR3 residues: CAGSPSGRSSYEQYF. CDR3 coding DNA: TGTGCCGGCAGCCCTTCTGGACGGAGCTCCTACGAGCAGTACTTC.

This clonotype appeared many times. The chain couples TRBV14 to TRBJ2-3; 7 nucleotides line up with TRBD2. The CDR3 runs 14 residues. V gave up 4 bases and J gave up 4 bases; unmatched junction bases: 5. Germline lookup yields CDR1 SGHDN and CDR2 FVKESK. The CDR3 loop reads CASSLLLAADTQYF. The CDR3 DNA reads TGTGCCAGCAGCCTTCTGCTAGCGGCAGATACGCAGTATTTT.

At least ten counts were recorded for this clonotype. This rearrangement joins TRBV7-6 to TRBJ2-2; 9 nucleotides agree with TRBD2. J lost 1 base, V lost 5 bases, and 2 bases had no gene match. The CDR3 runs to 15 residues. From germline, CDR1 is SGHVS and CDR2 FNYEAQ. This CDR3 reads CASSKTSGNTGELFF. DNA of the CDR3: TGTGCCAGCAGCAAGACTAGCGGGAACACCGGGGAGCTGTTTTTT.

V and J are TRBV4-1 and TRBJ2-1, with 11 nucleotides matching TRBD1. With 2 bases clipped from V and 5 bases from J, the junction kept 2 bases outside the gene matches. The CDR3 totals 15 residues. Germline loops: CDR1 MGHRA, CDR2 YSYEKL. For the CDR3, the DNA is TGCGCCAGCAGCCAACCGGGACAGGGGGACAATGAGCAGTTCTTC. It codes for CASSQPGQGDNEQFF.